The 16 T cell receptor beta chains listed next were all sequenced from one sample in a study of vaccination and CD4 T cells after COVID-19. Antigen specificity for these receptors is unknown. Sequencing of the DNA from cultured CD4+ T cells was carried out with the Oncomine TCR Beta short-read assay. TCRdb used MiXCR to reprocess the PCR reads, holding one entry per CDR3 protein. The sample lists roughly 13,000 distinct CDR3 sequences, around 21% occurring once. Sample treatment: roughly 10-day PBMC culture with coronavirus spike peptide pools or control peptides (ViraFEST assay). Sequencing used cultured CD4+ T cells from blood. These receptors all stem from a human donor with COVID-19.

This clonotype has more than one count but fewer than ten. The chain combines TRBV28 with TRBJ2-2; the D gene is possibly TRBD1 (6 bases). Germline-derived CDR1 and CDR2 are MDHEN and SYDVKM. There are 13 residues in the CDR3. V dropped 6 bases and J dropped 5 bases, with 10 bases sitting between them. CDR3 nucleotide sequence: TGTGCCAGCAGGATTAGGGGGACCGGGGAGCTGTTTTTT. Residues: CASRIRGTGELFF.

This clonotype showed up just a few times. The chain links TRBV5-4 to TRBJ1-2; the match to TRBD1 covers 7 bases. V was pared by 4 bases and J by 4 bases, with 4 bases of the junction left unmatched. Per the germline V gene, CDR1 is SGHNT and CDR2 is YYREEE (reference sequence). The CDR3 spans 13 residues. Here the CDR3 DNA reads TGTGCCAGCAGCCTCCGGGACAGCTATGGCTACACCTTC. Translating gives CASSLRDSYGYTF.

In its sample, this clonotype was seen a few times. The rearrangement uses TRBV7-2 and TRBJ1-3; no definite D call. The germline gives CDR1 SGHTA, CDR2 FQGNSA. V dropped 0 bases and J dropped 4 bases, with 13 bases sitting between them. The CDR3 runs to 16 residues. For the CDR3, the DNA is TGTGCCAGCAGCTTAGCACTGTGGGATAACGGAAACACCATATATTTT. Its translation is CASSLALWDNGNTIYF.

The chain couples TRBV12-3 or TRBV12-4 to TRBJ1-1; D might be TRBD1 (6 bases). V dropped 4 bases and J dropped 4 bases, with 13 bases sitting between them. The length of the CDR3 is 14 residues. CDR3 DNA sequence: TGTGCCAGCAGTTCCAGGGGCGGCAGCACTGAAGCTTTCTTT. This gives the protein CASSSRGGSTEAFF.

The chain has TRBV7-8 and TRBJ2-1; TRBD1 agrees at 8 bases. This CDR3 spans 17 amino acids. CDR1 and CDR2 (germline): SGHVS, FQNEAQ. Trimming took 1 base from V and 3 from J; bases not matched to a gene: 8. The DNA for the CDR3 is TGTGCCAGCAGCTTAGGGAGAAACAGGGGGTACTACAATGAGCAGTTCTTC. Its protein product is CASSLGRNRGYYNEQFF. Full variable domain (missing parts from reference TRBV7-8 and TRBJ2-1): GAGVSQSPRYKVAKRGQDVALRCDPISGHVSLFWYQQALGQGPEFLTYFQNEAQLDKSGLPSDRFFAERPEGSVSTLKIQRTQQEDSAVYLCASSLGRNRGYYNEQFFGPGTRLTVL.

This clonotype was detected once. Sequence at one end of the junction differs from germline and may be a read error. V and J are TRBV6-4 and TRBJ2-2; the D is unclear. There are 14 residues in the CDR3. From germline, CDR1 is MRHNA and CDR2 SNTAGT. CDR3: CAGSPSPGTGELFF. For the CDR3, the DNA is TGTGCCGGCAGCCCCAGTCCGGGCACCGGGGAGCTGTTTTTT.

This clonotype showed up just a few times. V is TRBV4-2 and J is TRBJ2-3; 7 bases agree with TRBD2. The CDR3 covers 16 residues. The V segment lost 1 base and the J segment 1 base; nucleotides outside the gene matches: 5. Germline V CDR1 and CDR2: LGHNA, YNFKEQ. Here the CDR3 reads CASSQGAGEGTDTQYF. CDR3 sequence (DNA): TGTGCCAGCAGCCAAGGTGCGGGGGAGGGCACAGATACGCAGTATTTT.

As to this clonotype: At one end, the junction sequence differs from germline, possibly due to a read error. The chain is built from TRBV28 and TRBJ1-2, with 7 bases that match TRBD1. The CDR3 has 14 residues. Germline V gene data show CDR1 as MDHEN and CDR2 as SYDVKM. The CDR3 region has the DNA TGTGCCAGCAGTTTTGGCGACAGGGCATATGGCAACACCTTC. Translated: CASSFGDRAYGNTF.

Note on this clonotype: Relative to the germline gene, one junction end is altered; a read error may explain this. The chain is built from TRBV10-3 and TRBJ1-5; 7 nucleotides line up with TRBD1. Germline V lookup: CDR1 ENHRY, CDR2 SYGVKD. CDR3 length equals 14 residues. CDR3 bases: TGTGCCATCAGTGAGTACAGGGGAAATCGGCCCCAGCATTTT. This codes for CAISEYRGNRPQHF.

This clonotype was counted a few times. The chain has TRBV19 and TRBJ1-3; D might be TRBD1 (5 bases). V dropped 4 bases and J dropped 7 bases, with 14 bases sitting between them. This CDR3 is 14 amino acids long. Germline CDR1 is LNHDA and CDR2 is SQIVND (reference sequence). CDR3 nucleotide sequence: TGTGCCAGTAGTACACTGGGACCGAGCAACACCATATATTTT. Amino acid sequence: CASSTLGPSNTIYF.

V gene TRBV6-4 combines with J gene TRBJ1-2; 9 nucleotides line up with TRBD1. With 3 bases clipped from V and 7 bases from J, the junction kept 6 bases outside the gene matches. CDR1 and CDR2 from the germline V gene are MRHNA and SNTAGT. The CDR3 is 14 amino acids. CDR3 region: CASSETGGVSGYTF. DNA of the CDR3: TGTGCCAGCAGTGAGACAGGGGGGGTCTCTGGCTACACCTTC.

In this sample, this clonotype is medium-sized. The V gene is TRBV15, the J gene TRBJ1-2; TRBD1 might be the D (5 bases). Trimming took 1 base from V and 6 from J, leaving 9 bases between them. The CDR3 extends over 13 amino acids. Germline CDR1 reads LNHNV; CDR2 reads YYDKDF (reference sequence). DNA of the CDR3: TGTGCCACCAGCAGAGTGGGGGGGAATGGCTACACCTTC. Translation: CATSRVGGNGYTF.

The sample holds a few counts of this clonotype. The V gene is TRBV30, the J gene TRBJ1-3, with TRBD1 identical over 7 bases. The trim removed 7 bases at V and 1 base at J, leaving 10 bases unmatched. This CDR3 is built from 15 residues. CDR1 is GTSNPN, CDR2 SVGIG, per germline (reference sequence). The CDR3 here is CAFTRDSGSGNTIYF. CDR3 nucleotide sequence: TGTGCCTTCACCCGGGACAGCGGTTCTGGAAACACCATATATTTT.

V usage is TRBV7-2 and J usage is TRBJ1-5; 7 bases agree with TRBD1. J lost 4 bases, V lost 1 base, and 7 bases had no gene match. This CDR3 has 16 residues. CDR1 and CDR2 from the germline V gene are SGHTA and FQGNSA. CDR3 sequence: CASSLVAEGANQPQHF. CDR3 in DNA: TGTGCCAGCAGCTTAGTAGCCGAGGGGGCAAATCAGCCCCAGCATTTT. Combining the CDR3 with reference TRBV7-2 and TRBJ1-5 gives the whole variable domain GAGVSQSPSNKVTEKGKDVELRCDPISGHTALYWYRQSLGQGLEFLIYFQGNSAPDKSGLPSDRFSAERTGGSVSTLTIQRTQQEDSAVYLCASSLVAEGANQPQHFGDGTRLSIL.

J is TRBJ1-2 and V is TRBV12-3 or TRBV12-4; the D gene is possibly TRBD1 (5 bases). The CDR3 contains 13 residues. Deletions cut 5 bases from V and 4 bases from J, with 11 bases between. The CDR3 spells CASSEVGTYGYTF. The CDR3 nucleotides are TGTGCCAGCAGTGAGGTGGGGACCTATGGCTACACCTTC.

The rearrangement links TRBV28 to TRBJ2-2; 12 nucleotides match TRBD2. Per germline, CDR1 MDHEN and CDR2 SYDVKM. V lost 6 bases to trimming and J lost 0 bases; unmatched junction nucleotides: 11. The CDR3 loop spans 19 amino acids. The CDR3 coding sequence is TGTGCCAGCAGCTACCCTTTAAGACTAGCGGGGGCGAACACCGGGGAGCTGTTTTTT. Translated: CASSYPLRLAGANTGELFF.